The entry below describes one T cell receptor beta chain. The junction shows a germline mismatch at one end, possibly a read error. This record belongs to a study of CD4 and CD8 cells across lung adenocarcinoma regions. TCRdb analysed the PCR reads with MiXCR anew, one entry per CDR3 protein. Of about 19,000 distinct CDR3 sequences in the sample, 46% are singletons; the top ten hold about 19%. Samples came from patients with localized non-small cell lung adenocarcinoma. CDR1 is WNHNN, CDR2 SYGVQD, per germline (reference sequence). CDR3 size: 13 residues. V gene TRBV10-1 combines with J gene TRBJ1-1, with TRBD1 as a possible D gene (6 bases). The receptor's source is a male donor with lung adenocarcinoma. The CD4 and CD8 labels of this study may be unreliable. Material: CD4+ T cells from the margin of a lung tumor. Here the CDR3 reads CASSEGQGSEATF. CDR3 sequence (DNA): TGCGCCAGCAGTGAAGGGCAGGGGAGTGAAGCTACCTTC.